This T cell receptor (beta chain) was recovered during a study of shared clonotypes between healthy human individuals. Worth noting for this clone: What it recognizes is unknown.

CD4+ cells underwent separation, giving CD45RA+ naive and CD45RA-negative memory subsets. Repertoires were generated with immunoSEQ multiplex PCR, while TCRdb's copy carries only in-frame clones and drops some. This table holds 1.5 million to 1.9 million clones, approximately 98% found once. The ends were cut back, 8 bases at V and 6 bases at J, with 7 bases in the middle. The V gene's germline CDR1 is MNHNY and CDR2 SVGAGI (reference sequence). The CDR3 sequence is 10 residues long. Study-wide findings and caveats: The sharing of 4% to 5.5% of naive CD4 clonotypes was seen across several donors.

The sequence derives from a man under 40 in good health. The sequenced material came from naive CD4+ T cells sorted from blood. The subset here: CD45RA+ positively selected. The chain couples TRBV6-6 to TRBJ1-1; D is uncertain. CDR3 loop: CASGHSEAFF. The DNA of the CDR3 is TGTGCCAGCGGGCATTCTGAAGCTTTCTTT.